This entry describes one TCR beta chain. V trimming: 0 bases; J trimming: 5 bases; junction bases outside the gene matches: 7. The CDR3 runs 15 residues. Per germline, CDR1 SGHNT and CDR2 YYREEE (reference sequence). Sequencing used immunoSEQ multiplex PCR; TCRdb keeps in-frame clones, though not all of them. In the table there are tens of thousands of clones, more than 80% of which are singletons. This sample stems from a study of blood T cell repertoires in COVID-19. Material for sequencing was PBMCs or T cells enriched from blood (not recorded which). This sequence joins TRBV5-4 and TRBJ2-5; 7 bases fit TRBD2. This clonotype was obtained from a woman between 40 and 50 years old with acute COVID-19. The CDR3 sequence is CASSLDGGGFETQYF. The CDR3 DNA follows: TGTGCCAGCAGCTTGGACGGCGGGGGTTTTGAGACCCAGTACTTC.